This is a list of T cell receptor beta chains from one sample in a study of blood T cell repertoires in COVID-19. Libraries were prepared by immunoSEQ multiplex PCR; TCRdb keeps only in-frame clonotypes and omits some of them. The repertoire has about 20,000 clones, 89% of them found once; the top ten carry 6%. The source material was peripheral blood. These receptors all come from a human donor in a cohort sampled during active COVID-19. Both conserved end residues are part of each CDR3. D genes are given only for firm matches. Expanded clones are given a class, and other clones once, few, many or no size at all.

v_call	cdr3_length	d_call	clone_size	j_call	cdr3_aa	cdr3_nt
TRBV6-5	15	NA	few	TRBJ1-5	CASMTEDYSNQPQHF	TGTGCCAGCATGACGGAGGACTATAGCAATCAGCCCCAGCATTTT
TRBV5-4	14	NA	NA	TRBJ1-1	CASSPGFGGTEAFF	TGTGCCAGCAGCCCGGGTTTCGGAGGCACTGAAGCTTTCTTT
TRBV7-2	15	NA	NA	TRBJ2-3	CASSWGGAGSDTQYF	TGTGCCAGCAGCTGGGGTGGAGCGGGCTCAGATACGCAGTATTTT
TRBV7-6	16	TRBD1	few	TRBJ1-1	CASSLGQGKGNTEAFF	TGTGCCAGCAGCCTCGGACAGGGAAAAGGGAACACTGAAGCTTTCTTT
TRBV14	15	TRBD2	once	TRBJ2-7	CASSQDRSGRYEQYF	TGTGCCAGCAGCCAAGATCGCAGCGGGAGGTACGAGCAGTACTTC
TRBV28	13	NA	NA	TRBJ1-1	CASTKGYGTEAFF	TGTGCCAGCACCAAGGGGTATGGTACTGAAGCTTTCTTT
TRBV9	13	TRBD2	NA	TRBJ2-7	CASSASGTYEQYF	TGTGCCAGCAGCGCTAGCGGCACCTACGAGCAGTACTTC
TRBV28	15	NA	NA	TRBJ1-4	CASSSNLQRGEKLFF	TGTGCCAGCAGTTCCAATCTACAAAGGGGGGAAAAACTGTTTTTT
TRBV6-4	12	NA	NA	TRBJ2-7	CARKVGDYEQYF	TGTGCCAGGAAAGTAGGGGACTACGAGCAGTACTTC
TRBV2	17	TRBD2	NA	TRBJ2-2	CASSGLAGTSNTGELFF	TGTGCCAGCAGTGGGCTAGCGGGGACCTCGAACACCGGGGAGCTGTTTTTT
TRBV11-2	15	TRBD1	once	TRBJ2-1	CASSKRQGMLDEQFF	TGTGCCAGCAGCAAGCGACAGGGAATGTTAGATGAGCAGTTCTTC
TRBV18	14	NA	NA	TRBJ1-1	CASSPPEGGTEAFF	TGTGCCAGCTCACCACCGGAGGGCGGCACTGAAGCTTTCTTT
TRBV19	15	NA	few	TRBJ1-1	CASSTQIQAGTEAFF	TGTGCCAGTAGTACTCAAATACAGGCAGGCACTGAAGCTTTCTTT
TRBV30	11	NA	NA	TRBJ2-7	CAWTHSYEQYF	TGTGCCTGGACCCATTCCTACGAGCAGTACTTC
TRBV19	14	NA	NA	TRBJ2-7	CASSIAGMVYEQYF	TGTGCCAGTAGTATAGCGGGGATGGTCTACGAGCAGTACTTC
TRBV20-1	15	TRBD1	NA	TRBJ2-1	CSASMGQGKSNEQFF	TGCAGTGCTAGTATGGGACAGGGAAAAAGCAATGAGCAGTTCTTC
TRBV10-1	13	TRBD2	NA	TRBJ2-2	CASSAGLIGELFF	TGCGCCAGCAGTGCGGGACTAATCGGGGAGCTGTTTTTT
TRBV5-4	14	TRBD1	few	TRBJ1-2	CASSPGTGNYGYTF	TGTGCCAGCAGCCCCGGGACAGGGAACTATGGCTACACCTTC
TRBV5-1	13	NA	NA	TRBJ1-6	CASRGRGDSPLHF	TGCGCCAGCAGGGGCCGGGGGGATTCACCCCTCCACTTT
TRBV5-5	18	TRBD2	NA	TRBJ2-1	CASRNRLAGGIPDNEQFF	TGTGCCAGCAGAAACCGACTAGCGGGAGGTATTCCCGACAATGAGCAGTTCTTC
TRBV7-8	14	TRBD2	NA	TRBJ2-7	CASSKTSPGYEQYF	TGTGCCAGCAGCAAGACTAGCCCTGGATACGAGCAGTACTTC
TRBV6-5	13	NA	few	TRBJ2-1	CASSYSRGHEQFF	TGTGCCAGCAGTTACTCCAGGGGCCATGAGCAGTTCTTC
TRBV30	16	TRBD2	NA	TRBJ2-1	CAWRNSGRVSDNEQFF	TGTGCCTGGAGGAATAGCGGGAGGGTTAGCGACAATGAGCAGTTCTTC
TRBV18	15	NA	NA	TRBJ1-1	CASSPQTGENTEAFF	TGTGCCAGCTCACCACAAACAGGAGAGAACACTGAAGCTTTCTTT
TRBV18	14	NA	once	TRBJ2-7	CASSPRGSFYEQYF	TGTGCCAGCTCACCAAGGGGTAGTTTCTACGAGCAGTACTTC
TRBV3-1/TRBV3-2	13	NA	NA	TRBJ2-1	CASRFQGANEQFF	TGTGCCAGCCGCTTCCAAGGGGCGAATGAGCAGTTCTTC
TRBV24-1	13	NA	NA	TRBJ1-2	CATSDRTREGYTF	TGTGCCACCAGTGATCGAACCCGGGAGGGCTACACCTTC
TRBV6-5	13	NA	NA	TRBJ1-2	CASSLQGGYGYTF	TGTGCCAGCAGTCTACAGGGTGGCTATGGCTACACCTTC
TRBV7-9	12	TRBD1	few	TRBJ2-7	CASSPGTGPSYF	TGTGCCAGCAGCCCCGGGACAGGCCCTTCGTACTTC
TRBV7-9	16	NA	NA	TRBJ1-3	CASSLSTESSGNTIYF	TGTGCCAGCAGCTTATCTACGGAGTCCTCTGGAAACACCATATATTTT
TRBV27	13	TRBD1	NA	TRBJ1-1	CASSLHRGTEAFF	TGTGCCAGCAGTCTTCACAGGGGGACTGAAGCTTTCTTT
TRBV28	13	NA	NA	TRBJ1-1	CASSYTVNTEAFF	TGTGCCAGCAGTTACACAGTGAACACTGAAGCTTTCTTT
TRBV5-1	15	NA	once	TRBJ2-4	CASSPGQGLGDIQYF	TGCGCCAGCAGCCCCGGGCAGGGTCTAGGGGACATTCAGTACTTC
TRBV14	16	TRBD2	NA	TRBJ2-1	CASSPRAGGPYNEQFF	TGTGCCAGCAGCCCCCGTGCGGGAGGGCCGTACAATGAGCAGTTCTTC
TRBV30	14	TRBD1	NA	TRBJ1-1	CAWSVWRGQTEAFF	TGTGCCTGGAGTGTATGGAGGGGGCAAACTGAAGCTTTCTTT
TRBV18	14	NA	NA	TRBJ2-1	CASSPGRSYNEQFF	TGTGCCAGCTCACCGGGGCGCTCCTACAATGAGCAGTTCTTC
TRBV13	17	TRBD2	NA	TRBJ2-1	CASSEHNRLAGGDEQFF	TGTGCCAGCAGCGAACATAATAGACTAGCGGGAGGGGATGAGCAGTTCTTC
TRBV7-9	13	NA	once	TRBJ2-1	CASSFSGSGEQFF	TGTGCCAGCAGCTTTAGTGGGTCCGGGGAGCAGTTCTTC
TRBV5-1	16	TRBD1	NA	TRBJ2-1	CASSQSTGTGNNEQFF	TGCGCCAGCAGCCAGAGTACCGGGACAGGTAACAATGAGCAGTTCTTC
TRBV3-1/TRBV3-2	14	NA	NA	TRBJ2-7	CASSQRNFQDEQYF	TGTGCCAGCAGCCAGAGGAACTTTCAAGACGAGCAGTACTTC
TRBV28	17	TRBD1	NA	TRBJ1-2	CASSSSPPTGQGYGYTF	TGTGCCAGCAGTTCATCACCTCCTACGGGACAGGGATATGGCTACACCTTC
TRBV7-8	17	NA	NA	TRBJ1-2	CASSLRAGVGGNYGYTF	TGTGCCAGCAGCCTTCGAGCGGGGGTAGGGGGGAACTATGGCTACACCTTC
TRBV5-1	14	TRBD1	medium-sized	TRBJ1-2	CASSLQQGGNGYTF	TGCGCCAGCAGCTTGCAGCAGGGGGGAAATGGCTACACCTTC
TRBV19	11	NA	NA	TRBJ2-7	CASGQGNEQYF	TGTGCCAGTGGTCAGGGGAACGAGCAGTACTTC
TRBV3-1/TRBV3-2	14	NA	NA	TRBJ1-6	CASSQEQINSPLHF	TGTGCCAGCAGCCAAGAACAGATTAATTCACCCCTCCACTTT
TRBV3-1/TRBV3-2	17	TRBD2	once	TRBJ2-5	CASSQRTSGRALETQYF	TGTGCCAGCAGCCAGAGGACTAGCGGGAGGGCCCTGGAGACCCAGTACTTC
TRBV28	15	TRBD1	NA	TRBJ1-5	CASSPQGAGNQPQHF	TGTGCCAGCAGCCCACAGGGGGCAGGCAATCAGCCCCAGCATTTT
TRBV7-6	15	NA	NA	TRBJ2-1	CASSLATLAFNEQFF	TGTGCCAGCAGCTTAGCCACCCTAGCGTTCAATGAGCAGTTCTTC
TRBV7-9	14	TRBD2	few	TRBJ2-5	CASSPLRGGETQYF	TGTGCCAGCAGCCCGCTACGGGGGGGTGAGACCCAGTACTTC
TRBV29-1	13	TRBD1	NA	TRBJ1-4	CSVGTGVDEKLFF	TGCAGCGTTGGAACAGGGGTAGATGAAAAACTGTTTTTT
TRBV19	15	NA	NA	TRBJ1-1	CASSMGGPMNTEAFF	TGTGCCAGTAGTATGGGGGGACCGATGAACACTGAAGCTTTCTTT
TRBV30	13	NA	NA	TRBJ2-7	CACLVGEIGEQYF	TGTGCCTGCTTAGTCGGTGAAATCGGCGAGCAGTACTTC
TRBV6-6	14	NA	NA	TRBJ1-1	CASSYSGGGGEAFF	TGTGCCAGCAGTTACTCGGGAGGGGGGGGTGAAGCTTTCTTT
TRBV30	13	NA	few	TRBJ2-7	CACDRDNSYEQYF	TGTGCCTGTGACCGGGACAACTCCTACGAGCAGTACTTC